This T cell receptor beta chain was identified during a study of T cell changes during pregnancy in multiple sclerosis. Only in-frame clones appear in the TCRdb table, and some are missing; sequencing was by immunoSEQ multiplex PCR. This sample carries some 60,000 clones, about nine tenths of them seen once, and the ten largest clones take less than 2%. The material sequenced was peripheral blood, taken after pregnancy. This receptor was identified in a female donor with multiple sclerosis, enrolled in a pregnancy study.

CDR3 region: CATSRDIFGEGNSPLHF. The CDR3 DNA follows: TGTGCCACCAGCAGAGATATTTTCGGGGAAGGTAATTCACCCCTCCACTTT. V is TRBV15 and J is TRBJ1-6; no clear D gene. Trimming removed 0 bases at V and 6 bases at J, with 15 bases between. Germline loops: CDR1 LNHNV, CDR2 YYDKDF (reference sequence). The CDR3 contains 17 residues.